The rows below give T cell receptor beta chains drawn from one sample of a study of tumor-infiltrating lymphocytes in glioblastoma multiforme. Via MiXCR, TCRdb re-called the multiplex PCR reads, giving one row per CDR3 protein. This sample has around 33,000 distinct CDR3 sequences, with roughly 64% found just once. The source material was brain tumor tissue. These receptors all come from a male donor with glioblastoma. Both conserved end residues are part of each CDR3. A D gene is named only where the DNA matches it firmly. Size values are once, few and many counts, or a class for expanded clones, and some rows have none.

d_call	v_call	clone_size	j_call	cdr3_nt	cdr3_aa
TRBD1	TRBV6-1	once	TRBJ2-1	TGTGCCAGCAGTGAAGTACAAAGGACAGGGGGGTTGCTCTTC	CASSEVQRTGGLLF
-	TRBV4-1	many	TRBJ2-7	TGCGCCAGCAGCCTTCGGGGTTACGGCTACGAGCAGTACTTC	CASSLRGYGYEQYF
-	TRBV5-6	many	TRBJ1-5	TGTGCCGGCAGCTTGGCTGGGGGGGTTGGACAGCCCCAGCATTTT	CAGSLAGGVGQPQHF
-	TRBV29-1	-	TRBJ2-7	TGCAGCGTTGTCTCCACCCTTTACGATCAGCACTTC	CSVVSTLYDQHF
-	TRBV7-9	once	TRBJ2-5	TGTGCCAGCAGCTTTCTAGAGGGAGGTCCACAGTACTTC	CASSFLEGGPQYF
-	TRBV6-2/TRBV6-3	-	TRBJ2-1	TGTGCCTGCAGTTACGAGGGGGTCCATGAGCAGCTCTTC	CACSYEGVHEQLF
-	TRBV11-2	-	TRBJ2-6	TGTGCCAGCAGCCTTCTCCATGGAGTGGGAGAAGGGTCTGTTGTCAACGTCCTGACTTTC	CASSLLHGVGEGSVVNVLTF
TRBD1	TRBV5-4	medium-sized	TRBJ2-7	TGTGCCAGCAGCTGGGGACAGGGTGTCCCCTACGAGCAGTACTTC	CASSWGQGVPYEQYF
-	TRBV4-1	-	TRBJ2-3	TGCGCCAGCAGCCCCAGATCCGACACAGATACGCAGTATTTT	CASSPRSDTDTQYF
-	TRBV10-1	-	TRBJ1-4	TGCGCCAGCAGTTACTCGACAGACGAAAAATTGTTTTTT	CASSYSTDEKLFF
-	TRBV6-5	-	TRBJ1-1	TGTGCCAGCAGGCCCCCCAGACCGAATACTGAAGCTTTCTTT	CASRPPRPNTEAFF
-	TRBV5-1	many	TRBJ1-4	TGCGCCAGCAGCCCCACGGGGGCAACTAATGAAAAACTGTTTTTT	CASSPTGATNEKLFF
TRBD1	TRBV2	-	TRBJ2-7	TGTGCCAGCAGGGGTGGACAGGGGTTTTACTACGAGCAGTACTTC	CASRGGQGFYYEQYF
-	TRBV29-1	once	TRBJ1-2	-	CSVATWTLYGCTF
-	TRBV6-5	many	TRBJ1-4	TGTGCCAGCAGTTACTCCCAGGGTGGTGAAAAACTGTTTTTT	CASSYSQGGEKLFF
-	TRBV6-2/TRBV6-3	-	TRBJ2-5	TGTGCCAGCACGGGCGGCAGTGTGAGCGAGACCCAGTACTTC	CASTGGSVSETQYF
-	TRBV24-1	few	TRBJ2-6	TGTGCCACCAGTGATTCCGGACCGGCTGGGGCCAACGTCCTGACTTTC	CATSDSGPAGANVLTF
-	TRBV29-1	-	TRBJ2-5	TGCAGCGTTCATACTAGCTCCCAAGAGACCCAGTACTTC	CSVHTSSQETQYF
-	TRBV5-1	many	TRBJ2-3	TGCGCCAGCAGCTTCAGCGGAGGCCAAACCCCGGGAGATACGCAGTATTTT	CASSFSGGQTPGDTQYF
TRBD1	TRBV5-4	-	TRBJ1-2	TGTGCCAGCAGCTTAGGACAGGGAGTTTATGGCTACACCTTC	CASSLGQGVYGYTF
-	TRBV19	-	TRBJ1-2	TGTGCCAGTAGTCCCCGGGCGTCAAACTATGGCTGCACCTTC	CASSPRASNYGCTF
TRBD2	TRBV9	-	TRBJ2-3	TGTCCCTCCGGGGAGGGTAGCACAGATACGCAGTATTTT	CPSGEGSTDTQYF
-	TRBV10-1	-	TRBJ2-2	TGCACCAGCAGTGACCCGAACACCGGGGAGCTGTTTTTT	CTSSDPNTGELFF
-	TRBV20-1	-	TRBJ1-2	TGCGATGCGCAAGACCTCTTTGGACTATATGGCTACACCTTC	CDAQDLFGLYGYTF
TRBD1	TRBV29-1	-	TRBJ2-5	TGCAGCCTTAGACAGGGCCAAGAGACCCAGTACTTC	CSLRQGQETQYF
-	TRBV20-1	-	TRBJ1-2	TGCAGTGCCAAATCTGGGACCTATCGCTACACCTTC	CSAKSGTYRYTF
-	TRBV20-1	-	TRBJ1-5	TGCAGTGCTAGCAGTTTTTCCCGAACTCAGCCCCAGCATTTT	CSASSFSRTQPQHF
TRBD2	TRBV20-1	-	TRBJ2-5	TGCAGTGCTAGGGCGGGAGTAGGGACCCAGTACTTC	CSARAGVGTQYF
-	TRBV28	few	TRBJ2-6	TGTGCCAGCAGTCTCACGGGGTCTGGGGCCAACGTCCTGACTTTC	CASSLTGSGANVLTF
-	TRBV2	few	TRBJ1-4	TGTGCCAGCAGTACAGGGTGGGATGAAAAGCTGTTTTTT	CASSTGWDEKLFF
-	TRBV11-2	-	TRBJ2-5	TGTGCCAGCCGCCGAAGGACAGCTCAAGAGAGCCAGTACTTC	CASRRRTAQESQYF
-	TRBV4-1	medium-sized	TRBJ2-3	TGCGCCAGCAGCCCGTGGAGTAGGCCAGATACGCAGTATTTT	CASSPWSRPDTQYF
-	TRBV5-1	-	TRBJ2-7	TGCGCCAGCAGCTTTGCGGGTCCGCGGGGTAAGCAGTACTTC	CASSFAGPRGKQYF